What follows are 19 T cell receptor beta chains derived from one specimen sequenced in a study of T cell changes during pregnancy in multiple sclerosis. Assay: immunoSEQ multiplex PCR; the TCRdb copy retains only in-frame clones and omits some. The sample comprises about 70,000 clones, approximately 94% of which are singletons, and 0.45% to 0.7% rests with the top ten. Material: peripheral blood, obtained in the third trimester of pregnancy. The receptors originated from a female donor with multiple sclerosis, enrolled in a pregnancy study.

The rearrangement links TRBV9 to TRBJ1-6; 9 positions match TRBD1. V lost 4 bases and J lost 9; bases outside the gene matches: 14. Germline CDR1 SGDLS, CDR2 YYNGEE. This CDR3 has 17 amino acids. CDR3 bases: TGTGCCAGCAGCCCCGGGACAGGGAGTTTGGTGGGTTCACCCCTCCACTTT. Translation gives CASSPGTGSLVGSPLHF.

This chain uses TRBV29-1 with TRBJ2-5; perhaps TRBD1 as D (6 bases). This CDR3 is 12 amino acids long. Germline loops: CDR1 SQVTM, CDR2 ANQGSEA. Deletions cut 4 bases from V and 4 bases from J, with 10 bases between. The CDR3 region has the DNA TGCAGCGTTGGACAGGTAGCAGAGACCCAGTACTTC. It translates to CSVGQVAETQYF.

The rearrangement uses TRBV7-8 and TRBJ1-6; a weak D match, TRBD1 (6 bases). V dropped 1 base and J dropped 7 bases, with 8 bases sitting between them. Germline values: CDR1 SGHVS, CDR2 FQNEAQ. The CDR3 is 14 residues long. The CDR3 loop is CASSLDRGNSPLHF. The CDR3 DNA sequence: TGTGCCAGCAGCTTAGATAGGGGGAATTCACCCCTCCACTTT.

The chain joins TRBV19 to TRBJ1-5, with a possible D match to TRBD1 (5 bases). The germline V gene encodes CDR1 LNHDA and CDR2 SQIVND (reference sequence). The CDR3 runs to 18 residues. V lost 5 bases and J lost 0, with 20 bases in between. As DNA, the CDR3 is TGTGCCAGTAGTTACCGGGGGGGAGGGTCCGGTAGCAATCAGCCCCAGCATTTT. It translates to CASSYRGGGSGSNQPQHF. Combining the CDR3 with reference TRBV19 and TRBJ1-5 gives the whole variable domain DGGITQSPKYLFRKEGQNVTLSCEQNLNHDAMYWYRQDPGQGLRLIYYSQIVNDFQKGDIAEGYSVSREKKESFPLTVTSAQKNPTAFYLCASSYRGGGSGSNQPQHFGDGTRLSIL.

V and J are TRBV18 and TRBJ2-7; D is uncertain. The CDR3 sequence is 13 residues long. Trimming pared 5 bases from V and 5 bases from J, leaving 13 bases between. Germline V gene data show CDR1 as KGHSH and CDR2 as LQKENI. The CDR3 here is CASSLNFNDEQYF. CDR3 in DNA: TGTGCCAGCTCATTAAACTTTAACGACGAGCAGTACTTC.

The rearrangement uses TRBV5-1 and TRBJ2-3, with TRBD2 as a possible D gene (5 bases). The CDR3 sequence is 15 residues long. V was trimmed by 0 bases and J by 5 bases, leaving 13 bases between them. CDR1 and CDR2 (germline): SGHRS, YFSETQ. Written as DNA, the CDR3 is TGCGCCAGCAGCTTGGTGGGCGGAGGTAAAGATACGCAGTATTTT. This encodes CASSLVGGGKDTQYF.

Here the CDR3 reads CAVSRKSYNEQFF. The DNA for the CDR3 is TGTGCGGTATCCAGGAAGAGCTACAATGAGCAGTTCTTC. The chain employs TRBV15 and TRBJ2-1, with D unclear. The V gene's germline CDR1 is LNHNV and CDR2 YYDKDF (reference sequence). This CDR3 contains 13 residues.

The V gene is TRBV30, the J gene TRBJ2-7, with 7 bases fitting TRBD1. From germline, CDR1 is GTSNPN and CDR2 SVGIG (reference sequence). J gave up 1 base and V 8 bases, and 11 bases lay outside the gene matches. The CDR3 loop spans 14 amino acids. The CDR3 spells CAGSDRRPSYEQYF. CDR3 coding DNA: TGTGCCGGCTCGGACAGGCGACCATCCTACGAGCAGTACTTC.

This chain connects TRBV7-7 to TRBJ2-7; the match to TRBD1 covers 7 bases. V lost 1 base and J lost 2; bases outside the gene matches: 5. CDR1 and CDR2 (germline): SSHAT, FNYEAQ (reference sequence). This CDR3 has 15 residues. CDR3 region: CASSLGQGSPYEQYF. In DNA form, the CDR3 reads TGTGCCAGCAGCTTAGGACAGGGATCCCCCTACGAGCAGTACTTC.

This clone was recorded once. This chain connects TRBV15 to TRBJ2-7, with no clear D. The V and J ends lost 0 bases and 2 bases respectively, with 2 bases between them. This CDR3 spans 12 amino acids. Germline assignment: CDR1 LNHNV and CDR2 YYDKDF (reference sequence). This chain's CDR3 is CATSRDTYEQYF. CDR3 coding DNA: TGTGCCACCAGCAGAGATACCTACGAGCAGTACTTC.

The chain combines TRBV11-1 with TRBJ2-7; 10 bases line up with TRBD2. Germline assignment: CDR1 SGHAT and CDR2 FQDESV (reference sequence). The CDR3 extends over 14 amino acids. V was pared by 5 bases and J by 3 bases, with 4 bases of the junction left unmatched. CDR3 protein: CASSPRTSGYEQYF. CDR3 in DNA: TGTGCCAGCAGCCCCCGGACTAGCGGCTACGAGCAGTACTTC.

This chain uses TRBV18 with TRBJ1-6, with D possibly being TRBD1 (5 bases). Trimming took 3 bases from V and 7 from J, leaving 10 bases between them. Per germline, CDR1 KGHSH and CDR2 LQKENI. The CDR3 spans 14 residues. The CDR3 loop reads CASSPLDTNSPLHF. CDR3 nucleotides: TGTGCCAGCTCACCGTTGGACACGAATTCACCCCTCCACTTT.

The chain joins TRBV30 to TRBJ1-1; maybe TRBD1 (5 bases). The CDR3 length is 11 residues. Germline loops: CDR1 GTSNPN, CDR2 SVGIG (reference sequence). CDR3 DNA sequence: TGTGCGGGGGGGAGGAACACTGAAGCTTTCTTT. Protein: CAGGRNTEAFF.

The chain couples TRBV4-2 to TRBJ2-3; 11 bases map to TRBD2. Germline CDR1 is LGHNA and CDR2 is YNFKEQ. The CDR3 totals 17 residues. With 0 bases clipped from V and 2 bases from J, the junction kept 4 bases outside the gene matches. DNA of the CDR3: TGTGCCAGCAGCCAAGATCCTAGCGGGGGGACCACAGATACGCAGTATTTT. Encoded protein: CASSQDPSGGTTDTQYF.

The gene calls are TRBV7-2 and TRBJ1-1; no firm D call. The CDR3 spans 15 residues. The V end lost 5 bases, the J end lost 1 base, and 14 bases lay between the germline ends. Germline assignment: CDR1 SGHTA and CDR2 FQGNSA. In DNA form, the CDR3 reads TGTGCCAGCAGCATTATGGGCTTGGGGAACACTGAAGCTTTCTTT. Translation gives CASSIMGLGNTEAFF.

The rearrangement joins TRBV9 to TRBJ2-1, with TRBD2 matching 9 bases. Trimming took 3 bases from V and 6 from J; bases not matched to a gene: 10. CDR1 is SGDLS, CDR2 YYNGEE, per germline. This CDR3 contains 16 residues. The CDR3 coding sequence is TGTGCCAGCAGCGGGTCCTTAGCGGGGGTACCCAATGAGCAGTTCTTC. This gives the protein CASSGSLAGVPNEQFF. Full variable domain (rest looked up from reference TRBV9 and TRBJ2-1): DSGVTQTPKHLITATGQRVTLRCSPRSGDLSVYWYQQSLDQGLQFLIQYYNGEERAKGNILERFSAQQFPDLHSELNLSSLELGDSALYFCASSGSLAGVPNEQFFGPGTRLTVL.

The V gene is TRBV7-3, the J gene TRBJ1-1, with D possibly matching TRBD1 (5 bases). From germline, CDR1 is SGHTA and CDR2 FQGTGA. V was cut by 11 bases and J by 3 bases, with 16 bases left in between. The CDR3 spans 13 residues. CDR3 DNA: TGTGCCTCAGCGCAGGGCAAGGACACTGAAGCTTTCTTT. It yields the protein CASAQGKDTEAFF.

The chain joins TRBV11-2 to TRBJ2-5; D gene unclear. Trimming pared 0 bases from V and 6 bases from J, leaving 11 bases between. The CDR3 runs to 14 residues. CDR1 SGHAT and CDR2 FQNNGV come from the germline V gene. This chain's CDR3 is CASSLEALQKTQYF. Written as DNA, the CDR3 is TGTGCCAGCAGCTTAGAGGCCCTACAGAAGACCCAGTACTTC.

CDR3 DNA sequence: TGCGCCAGCAGCCATTTCATGACTAGCGGGGGGTTTACCTACGAGCAGTACTTC. Protein: CASSHFMTSGGFTYEQYF. The chain uses TRBV4-1 and TRBJ2-7, with 13 bases lining up with TRBD2. Trimming took 3 bases from V and 2 from J; bases not matched to a gene: 10. The germline V gene encodes CDR1 MGHRA and CDR2 YSYEKL. This CDR3 comprises 18 residues.